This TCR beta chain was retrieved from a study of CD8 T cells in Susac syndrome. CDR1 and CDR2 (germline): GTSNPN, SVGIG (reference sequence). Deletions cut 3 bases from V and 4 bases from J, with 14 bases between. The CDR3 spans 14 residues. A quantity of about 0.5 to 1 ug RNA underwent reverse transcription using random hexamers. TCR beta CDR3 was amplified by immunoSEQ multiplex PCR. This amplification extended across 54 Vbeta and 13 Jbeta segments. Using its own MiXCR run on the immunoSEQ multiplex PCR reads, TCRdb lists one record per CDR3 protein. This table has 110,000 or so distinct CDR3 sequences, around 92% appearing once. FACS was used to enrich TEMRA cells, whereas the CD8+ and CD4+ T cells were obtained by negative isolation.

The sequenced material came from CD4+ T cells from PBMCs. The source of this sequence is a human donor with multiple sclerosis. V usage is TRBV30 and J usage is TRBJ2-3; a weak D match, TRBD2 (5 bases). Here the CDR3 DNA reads TGTGCCTGGAGCCGTACTACAGCGGCAGATACGCAGTATTTT. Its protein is CAWSRTTAADTQYF. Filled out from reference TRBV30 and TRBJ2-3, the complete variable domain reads SQTIHQWPATLVQPVGSPLSLECTVEGTSNPNLYWYRQAAGRGLQLLFYSVGIGQISSEVPQNLSASRPQDRQFILSSKKLLLSDSGFYLCAWSRTTAADTQYFGPGTRLTVL.